These 32 T cell receptor beta chains share one sample of origin, sequenced in a study of blood T cell repertoires in COVID-19. Repertoires were generated with immunoSEQ multiplex PCR, while TCRdb's copy carries only in-frame clones and drops some. The table has 95,000 to 150,000 clones, about 85% seen once; the top ten hold more than 6.5%. Specimen: peripheral blood. These receptors came from a man older than 75 with active or convalescent COVID-19.

This chain uses TRBV12-3 or TRBV12-4 with TRBJ1-3; the D is unclear. The CDR3 totals 12 residues. V shed 4 bases and J shed 7 bases, with 8 bases lying between them. The CDR3 bases are TGTGCCAGCAGTTGGCGGTCTAACACCATATATTTT. It codes for CASSWRSNTIYF.

This clone has only one observation. The rearrangement uses TRBV27 and TRBJ1-6; TRBD1 agrees at 7 bases. Germline loops: CDR1 MNHEY, CDR2 SMNVEV (reference sequence). With V trimmed by 3 bases and J by 9 bases, 14 bases remained unmatched. This CDR3 has 17 amino acids. Here the CDR3 DNA reads TGTGCCAGCAGTTTGTTGGCCCCTTGGACAGGTCTTTCACCCCTCCACTTT. It specifies CASSLLAPWTGLSPLHF.

This chain's CDR3 is CASSLSGGGTGELFF. CDR3 DNA sequence: TGTGCCAGCAGTTTATCGGGGGGGGGCACCGGGGAGCTGTTTTTT. This chain joins TRBV27 and TRBJ2-2, with 7 bases fitting TRBD2. The V and J ends lost 0 bases and 4 bases, in that order; junction bases with no gene match: 2. Looked up from germline, CDR1 is MNHEY and CDR2 is SMNVEV (reference sequence). This CDR3 contains 15 residues.

The sample holds a few counts of this clone. This sequence joins TRBV9 and TRBJ2-5, with TRBD2 matching 10 bases. J was trimmed by 4 bases and V by 0 bases; bases with no gene match: 9. The CDR3 loop spans 17 amino acids. From germline, CDR1 is SGDLS and CDR2 YYNGEE. CDR3 sequence (DNA): TGTGCCAGCAGCGTAGCGTCTAGCGGGAGTCCATTAGAGACCCAGTACTTC. Translating gives CASSVASSGSPLETQYF.

The chain combines TRBV6-1 with TRBJ1-5; 9 bases line up with TRBD1. Per the germline V gene, CDR1 is MNHNS and CDR2 is SASEGT. J gave up 2 bases and V 3 bases, and 2 bases lay outside the gene matches. The CDR3 runs 15 residues. CDR3 sequence: CASSEDRGGNQPQHF. The DNA of the CDR3 is TGTGCCAGCAGTGAGGACAGGGGAGGCAATCAGCCCCAGCATTTT.

The chain uses TRBV23-1 and TRBJ1-2; 8 bases are a match to TRBD1. TRBV23-1 counts as an open reading frame of uncertain function. The CDR3 has 15 residues. V dropped 0 bases and J dropped 8; count of bases not matched to a gene: 8. This CDR3 reads CASSQSRQGARGYTF. CDR3 DNA: TGCGCCAGCAGTCAATCGCGGCAGGGGGCGAGAGGCTACACCTTC.

This clone was seen only a few times. The J gene is TRBJ1-4, the V gene TRBV19; D gene unclear. Germline V gives CDR1 LNHDA, CDR2 SQIVND (reference sequence). The V gene lost 6 bases and the J gene lost 2 bases, with 13 bases spanning the gap. The length of the CDR3 is 15 residues. For the CDR3, the DNA is TGTGCCAGTAGGCCCCCCGGGAACACTAATGAAAAACTGTTTTTT. It encodes CASRPPGNTNEKLFF.

This clone was recorded once. The chain employs TRBV15 and TRBJ2-2; D remains ambiguous. Trimming left V 3 bases short and J 0 bases short, with 14 bases between. Germline loops: CDR1 LNHNV, CDR2 YYDKDF (reference sequence). This CDR3 is built from 17 residues. The CDR3 reads CATSRNLIATNTGELFF. In nucleotides, the CDR3 is TGTGCCACCAGCAGGAATTTGATAGCTACGAACACCGGGGAGCTGTTTTTT.

The chain is built from TRBV25-1 and TRBJ1-2; 9 nucleotides align to TRBD1. The CDR3 extends over 15 amino acids. The V gene end was trimmed by 4 bases and the J gene end by 6 bases; junction bases not matched to a gene: 9. CDR1 is MGHDK and CDR2 is SYGVNS in the germline V gene. The CDR3 region has the DNA TGTGCCAGCAGTGCGGGGACAGGGTTCTTTAATGGCTACACCTTC. This encodes CASSAGTGFFNGYTF.

The chain employs TRBV5-1 and TRBJ1-1, with 8 bases identical to TRBD1. The J segment lost 7 bases and the V segment lost 0 bases, leaving 2 bases of the junction unmatched. Per the germline V gene, CDR1 is SGHRS and CDR2 is YFSETQ. This CDR3 comprises 13 residues. The CDR3: CASSLDRGNEAFF. CDR3 in DNA: TGCGCCAGCAGCTTGGACAGGGGGAATGAAGCTTTCTTT.

The CDR3 loop is CATSSPSTNEKLFF. The CDR3 DNA follows: TGTGCCACCAGCAGCCCCTCAACTAATGAAAAACTGTTTTTT. The chain combines TRBV15 with TRBJ1-4; no clear D. The CDR3 covers 14 residues. The germline CDR1 and CDR2 sequences are LNHNV and YYDKDF (reference sequence). Trimming took 3 bases from V and 0 from J, leaving 5 bases between them.

This clone was seen a single time. V usage is TRBV7-9 and J usage is TRBJ2-1; 14 bases align to TRBD2. CDR3 length: 17 residues. Germline lookup yields CDR1 SEHNR and CDR2 FQNEAQ (reference sequence). V dropped 5 bases and J dropped 8; count of bases not matched to a gene: 11. CDR3 region: CASSPGLAGGPLDEQFF. Here the CDR3 DNA reads TGTGCCAGCAGCCCAGGACTAGCGGGGGGTCCCCTCGATGAGCAGTTCTTC.

The gene calls are TRBV28 and TRBJ1-2; D perhaps matches TRBD1 (5 bases). V gave up 7 bases and J gave up 6 bases, with 21 bases separating them. There are 15 residues in the CDR3. Germline V CDR1 and CDR2: MDHEN, SYDVKM. The DNA of the CDR3 is TGTGCCAGCACCCTCGTTGGGGGGAGTTACAATGGCTACACCTTC. As protein: CASTLVGGSYNGYTF.

The chain uses TRBV12-5 and TRBJ1-4; D is perhaps TRBD1 (5 bases). Germline CDR1 LGHNT, CDR2 FRNRAP. V was trimmed by 2 bases and J by 13 bases, leaving 11 bases between them. The CDR3 is 12 amino acids. CDR3 sequence (DNA): TGTGCTAGTGGTTTGTCCAGGGAGGGACTGTTTTTT. Amino acids: CASGLSREGLFF.

The chain recombines TRBV7-2 with TRBJ1-5; the match to TRBD1 covers 9 bases. CDR3 length: 16 amino acids. The germline gives CDR1 SGHTA, CDR2 FQGNSA. V was pared by 1 base and J by 2 bases, with 3 bases of the junction left unmatched. CDR3 residues: CASSLDRGPGNQPQHF. The CDR3 bases are TGTGCCAGCAGCTTAGACAGGGGGCCGGGCAATCAGCCCCAGCATTTT.

This clone was seen only a few times. The J gene is TRBJ2-1, the V gene TRBV5-1, with 10 nucleotides matching TRBD2. This CDR3 contains 18 residues. V gave up 0 bases and J gave up 6 bases; unmatched junction bases: 12. Germline V CDR1 and CDR2: SGHRS, YFSETQ. The CDR3 here is CASSLGLAGALLSNEQFF. The CDR3 nucleotides are TGCGCCAGCAGCTTGGGACTAGCGGGCGCCCTCCTATCCAATGAGCAGTTCTTC.

This chain connects TRBV5-1 to TRBJ2-1, with 8 bases that match TRBD2. Germline trimming cut 4 bases from V and 4 bases from J; bases unmatched to any gene: 7. Germline assignment: CDR1 SGHRS and CDR2 YFSETQ. There are 15 residues in the CDR3. This CDR3 reads CASSLPAGVYNEQFF. In DNA form, the CDR3 reads TGCGCCAGCAGCCTACCAGCGGGGGTGTACAATGAGCAGTTCTTC. Together with reference TRBV5-1 and TRBJ2-1, the CDR3 gives the full variable domain: KAGVTQTPRYLIKTRGQQVTLSCSPISGHRSVSWYQQTPGQGLQFLFEYFSETQRNKGNFPGRFSGRQFSNSRSEMNVSTLELGDSALYLCASSLPAGVYNEQFFGPGTRLTVL.

This sequence joins TRBV6-6 and TRBJ1-5; 9 nucleotides match TRBD1. Germline values: CDR1 MNHNY, CDR2 SVGAGI (reference sequence). CDR3 length: 17 residues. J was trimmed by 2 bases and V by 5 bases; bases with no gene match: 10. The CDR3 here is CASSRQDRGGGNQPQHF. The CDR3 DNA reads TGTGCCAGCAGTCGACAAGACAGGGGGGGTGGCAATCAGCCCCAGCATTTT.

The genes are TRBV7-2 and TRBJ2-3; 7 bases align to TRBD1. Germline assignment: CDR1 SGHTA and CDR2 FQGNSA. This CDR3 contains 18 residues. V was pared by 2 bases and J by 1 base, with 12 bases of the junction left unmatched. CDR3: CASSLRSRTGVRTDTQYF. In DNA form, the CDR3 reads TGTGCCAGCAGCTTAAGGTCCCGAACAGGGGTACGCACAGATACGCAGTATTTT.

The rearrangement joins TRBV10-3 to TRBJ2-1; TRBD1 agrees at 7 bases. CDR3 length: 15 residues. Germline V gene lookup returns CDR1 ENHRY and CDR2 SYGVKD. V shed 4 bases, J shed 0 bases, and the junction held 3 bases outside the gene matches. CDR3 nucleotides: TGTGCCATCAGTGGACAGGGCCGCTCCTACAATGAGCAGTTCTTC. It encodes CAISGQGRSYNEQFF.

V is TRBV19 and J is TRBJ1-1; the match to TRBD1 covers 8 bases. Trimming removed 5 bases from V and 7 bases from J; junction bases left unmatched: 6. Germline loops: CDR1 LNHDA, CDR2 SQIVND (reference sequence). This CDR3 contains 13 residues. CDR3 amino acids: CASSLGQVREAFF. The CDR3 region has the DNA TGTGCCAGTAGTCTGGGACAGGTCCGTGAAGCTTTCTTT. Full variable domain (missing parts from reference TRBV19 and TRBJ1-1): DGGITQSPKYLFRKEGQNVTLSCEQNLNHDAMYWYRQDPGQGLRLIYYSQIVNDFQKGDIAEGYSVSREKKESFPLTVTSAQKNPTAFYLCASSLGQVREAFFGQGTRLTVV.

The rearrangement joins TRBV6-4 to TRBJ2-7; 9 bases match TRBD1. This CDR3 has 13 residues. V shed 6 bases and J 5 bases; nucleotides not matched to a gene: 5. Germline values: CDR1 MRHNA, CDR2 SNTAGT. The CDR3 spells CASSRDRENEQYF. Written as DNA, the CDR3 is TGTGCCAGCAGCCGGGACAGGGAGAACGAGCAGTACTTC.

The J gene is TRBJ2-1, the V gene TRBV27, with TRBD1 as a possible D gene (6 bases). CDR1 is MNHEY, CDR2 SMNVEV, per germline (reference sequence). V gave up 3 bases and J gave up 7 bases, with 13 bases separating them. CDR3 length equals 14 residues. The CDR3 coding sequence is TGTGCCAGCAGTTTTTGGGGGCTCGGTAATGAGCAGTTCTTC. This sequence encodes CASSFWGLGNEQFF.

The chain uses TRBV11-2 and TRBJ1-3, with D tentatively TRBD1 (5 bases). Trimming pared 5 bases from V and 0 bases from J, leaving 14 bases between. Germline CDR1 is SGHAT and CDR2 is FQNNGV. The CDR3 is 16 amino acids. CDR3 protein: CASSPPGLISGNTIYF. The CDR3 region has the DNA TGTGCCAGCAGCCCACCGGGACTTATCTCTGGAAACACCATATATTTT. Supplemented by reference TRBV11-2 and TRBJ1-3, the full variable domain reads EAGVAQSPRYKIIEKRQSVAFWCNPISGHATLYWYQQILGQGPKLLIQFQNNGVVDDSQLPKDRFSAERLKGVDSTLKIQPAKLEDSAVYLCASSPPGLISGNTIYFGEGSWLTVV.

This clone is a singleton in its sample. The CDR3 nucleotides read TGTGCCTGGACCGGACAGGGGGTAGGGACTGAAGCTTTCTTT. Translating it yields CAWTGQGVGTEAFF. V and J are TRBV30 and TRBJ1-1, with 10 bases identical to TRBD1. This CDR3 contains 14 residues. V dropped 4 bases and J dropped 5; count of bases not matched to a gene: 7. Germline lookup yields CDR1 GTSNPN and CDR2 SVGIG (reference sequence).

This clone is labeled as medium-sized. The rearrangement joins TRBV11-2 to TRBJ2-1; 8 nucleotides align to TRBD2. CDR1 SGHAT and CDR2 FQNNGV come from the germline V gene. With V trimmed by 6 bases and J by 7 bases, 8 bases remained unmatched. CDR3 size: 14 residues. In DNA, the CDR3 is TGTGCCAGCAGAGTCCCGAGCGGGAGTAATGAGCAGTTCTTC. This gives the protein CASRVPSGSNEQFF.

This clone was detected only once. This chain uses TRBV12-3 or TRBV12-4 with TRBJ1-4; TRBD1 matches at 8 bases. V lost 6 bases to trimming and J lost 10 bases; unmatched junction nucleotides: 7. There are 13 residues in the CDR3. For the CDR3, the DNA is TGTGCCAGCAGGGGACAGGCCTCGGGAAAACTGTTTTTT. It yields the protein CASRGQASGKLFF.

The chain has TRBV3-1 (or the pseudogene TRBV3-2) and TRBJ2-7, with D perhaps matching TRBD1 (6 bases). The CDR3 is 15 amino acids. Germline V gives CDR1 LGHDT, CDR2 YNNKEL (reference sequence). V was trimmed by 3 bases and J by 0 bases, leaving 12 bases between them. The CDR3 spells CASSQRTDSSYEQYF. The CDR3 bases are TGTGCCAGCAGCCAGAGGACAGATAGCTCCTACGAGCAGTACTTC.

V is TRBV24-1 and J is TRBJ2-3; possibly TRBD1 for D (6 bases). The CDR3 length is 16 residues. Germline V lookup: CDR1 KGHDR, CDR2 SFDVKD. V gave up 4 bases and J gave up 3 bases, with 16 bases separating them. The CDR3 DNA follows: TGTGCCACCAGTGACCCTACAGGGAGACGGACAGATACGCAGTATTTT. Its translation is CATSDPTGRRTDTQYF.

This chain connects TRBV27 to TRBJ2-3; tentative D call: TRBD2 (6 bases). This CDR3 contains 13 residues. The germline V and J ends were trimmed by 5 bases and 6 bases, with 12 bases remaining between them. Germline CDR1 reads MNHEY; CDR2 reads SMNVEV (reference sequence). Written as DNA, the CDR3 is TGTGCCAGCAGTCCCGGACTATTCGATACGCAGTATTTT. It yields the protein CASSPGLFDTQYF.

The chain employs TRBV5-5 and TRBJ2-5, with D possibly being TRBD1 (5 bases). With 4 bases removed from V and 3 bases from J, the gap between germline ends came to 22 bases. Germline V gives CDR1 SGHKS, CDR2 YYEKEE (reference sequence). The CDR3 runs 17 residues. CDR3 in DNA: TGTGCCAGCAGCCACCCTAGGACACCCCTCAGGGAAGAGACCCAGTACTTC. This codes for CASSHPRTPLREETQYF.

V gene TRBV6-2 or TRBV6-3 combines with J gene TRBJ2-2; 7 positions match TRBD2. Looked up from germline, CDR1 is MNHEY and CDR2 is SVGEGT. Losses at the gene ends were 2 bases for V and 1 base for J; bases not matched to a gene: 7. CDR3 length equals 17 residues. The CDR3 DNA follows: TGTGCCAGCAGTTACGTTCATTGGGAGGGGAACACCGGGGAGCTGTTTTTT. Residues: CASSYVHWEGNTGELFF.